The 18 T cell receptor beta chains given below trace back to one sample, sequenced in a study of shared clonotypes between healthy human individuals. Only CD45RO-negative cells positively selected for CCR7 counted as naive CD8 cells, so terminally differentiated effector memory CD45RA+ cells were excluded. Repertoires were generated with immunoSEQ multiplex PCR, while TCRdb's copy carries only in-frame clones and drops some. The sample has just over 2,000,000 clones; about 95% are singletons. The sample was naive CD8+ T cells sorted from blood. The receptors stem from a man between 18 and 29 years old in good health.

V and J are TRBV30 and TRBJ2-7; the D is unclear. The CDR3 consists of 12 residues. Looked up from germline, CDR1 is GTSNPN and CDR2 is SVGIG (reference sequence). The V end lost 3 bases, the J end lost 4 bases, and 10 bases lay between the germline ends. The CDR3 nucleotides read TGTGCCTGGAGCGCAGACTGGTACGAGCAGTACTTC. This encodes CAWSADWYEQYF.

The J gene is TRBJ2-7, the V gene TRBV7-9; a possible D gene is TRBD2 (5 bases). V dropped 1 base and J dropped 6 bases, with 16 bases sitting between them. The CDR3 contains 15 residues. CDR1 and CDR2 (germline): SEHNR, FQNEAQ (reference sequence). DNA of the CDR3: TGTGCCAGCAGCTTAGGTGGCGGGCTTCAGCGCGAGCAGTACTTC. It specifies CASSLGGGLQREQYF.

CDR3 coding DNA: TGTGCCAGCAGCCGGACAGGGACAAGGTCCTACAATGAGCAGTTCTTC. Translated: CASSRTGTRSYNEQFF. The V and J genes are TRBV5-6 and TRBJ2-1; TRBD1 agrees at 8 bases. Germline assignment: CDR1 SGHDT and CDR2 YYEEEE. CDR3 size: 16 residues. With V trimmed by 4 bases and J by 1 base, 7 bases remained unmatched.

V usage is TRBV28 and J usage is TRBJ2-1; TRBD2 matches at 9 bases. V trimming: 8 bases; J trimming: 5 bases; junction bases outside the gene matches: 10. The CDR3 loop spans 15 amino acids. Germline V gene sequence: CDR1 MDHEN, CDR2 SYDVKM. DNA of the CDR3: TGTGCCAGCTGTACCGCGCGGGAGGGGAACAATGAGCAGTTCTTC. Amino acids: CASCTAREGNNEQFF.

This chain connects TRBV27 to TRBJ1-5; D unresolved. Germline CDR1 and CDR2: MNHEY and SMNVEV (reference sequence). V was pared by 6 bases and J by 0 bases, with 12 bases between. The CDR3 runs 15 residues. The CDR3 DNA reads as TGTGCCAGCAGGCCAGCTGTCCATAGCAATCAGCCCCAGCATTTT. Translating it yields CASRPAVHSNQPQHF.

The rearrangement joins TRBV5-4 to TRBJ2-1; 10 bases line up with TRBD2. The V and J ends lost 4 bases and 2 bases, in that order; junction bases with no gene match: 9. The CDR3 extends over 17 amino acids. Germline V CDR1 and CDR2: SGHNT, YYREEE (reference sequence). DNA for the CDR3: TGTGCCAGCAGCCCCATTAAAGCGGGAGGGCCCTACAATGAGCAGTTCTTC. It specifies CASSPIKAGGPYNEQFF.

This chain links TRBV7-6 with TRBJ2-5; 8 nucleotides match TRBD2. The ends lost 8 bases at V and 3 bases at J; junction bases unmatched: 11. The CDR3 covers 15 residues. Germline V gene data show CDR1 as SGHVS and CDR2 as FNYEAQ. CDR3 DNA: TGTGCCAGCGTTTTACCGGGTAGCGGGGAAGAGACCCAGTACTTC. This codes for CASVLPGSGEETQYF.

About this clone itself: Additional DNA sequences in this sample encode the identical CDR3. This chain links TRBV28 with TRBJ1-1; D unclear. The V gene's germline CDR1 is MDHEN and CDR2 SYDVKM. The CDR3 spans 12 residues. V was shortened by 6 bases and J by 5 bases, with 10 bases between the two germline ends. Here the CDR3 reads CASSSRGTEAFF. The DNA for the CDR3 is TGTGCCAGCAGCTCGCGGGGTACTGAAGCTTTCTTT.

The chain couples TRBV11-2 to TRBJ1-4; possibly TRBD1 for D (6 bases). V lost 1 base and J 4 bases, leaving 13 bases between the germline ends. Per germline, CDR1 SGHAT and CDR2 FQNNGV. The CDR3 has 16 amino acids. The CDR3 sequence: CASSLGWGAGNEKLFF. The CDR3 DNA is TGTGCCAGCAGCTTAGGATGGGGGGCCGGTAATGAAAAACTGTTTTTT.

This chain connects TRBV4-3 to TRBJ1-1; D remains unclear. Per the germline V gene, CDR1 is LGHNA and CDR2 is YSLEER. V gave up 0 bases and J gave up 1 base, with 6 bases separating them. The CDR3 sequence is 14 residues long. In DNA form, the CDR3 reads TGCGCCAGCAGCCAAGAAAACGGGAACACTGAAGCTTTCTTT. Encoded protein: CASSQENGNTEAFF.

The CDR3 region is CASSLVAGGPQHF. Here the CDR3 DNA reads TGTGCCAGCAGCTTGGTGGCAGGCGGGCCCCAGCATTTT. The genes are TRBV5-8 and TRBJ1-5; no firm D call. V lost 0 bases and J 9 bases, leaving 10 bases between the germline ends. The CDR3 is 13 residues long. Per germline, CDR1 SGHTS and CDR2 YDEGEE.

This chain connects TRBV7-2 to TRBJ2-1; 9 nucleotides line up with TRBD1. J gave up 4 bases and V 5 bases, and 9 bases lay outside the gene matches. Germline CDR1 is SGHTA and CDR2 is FQGNSA. The CDR3 has 16 residues. Here the CDR3 DNA reads TGTGCCAGCAGCGACCCGGGACAGGGAAGGTACAATGAGCAGTTCTTC. It specifies CASSDPGQGRYNEQFF.

The CDR3 nucleotides are TGTGCCAGCAGCGTATTCAGGGCTGGCCACAATGAGCAGTTCTTC. It specifies CASSVFRAGHNEQFF. This chain connects TRBV9 to TRBJ2-1; a possible D gene is TRBD1 (5 bases). V was trimmed by 1 base and J by 5 bases, leaving 13 bases between them. Per the germline V gene, CDR1 is SGDLS and CDR2 is YYNGEE. The length of the CDR3 is 15 residues.

The V call is TRBV7-6, the J call TRBJ2-7, with 15 positions matching TRBD2. This CDR3 is 17 amino acids long. In germline, CDR1 is SGHVS, CDR2 FNYEAQ. The V gene end was trimmed by 4 bases and the J gene end by 1 base; junction bases not matched to a gene: 5. The CDR3 nucleotides are TGTGCCAGCAGCTCGGGACTAGCGGGAGGATTTTCCTACGAGCAGTACTTC. It yields the protein CASSSGLAGGFSYEQYF.

This chain connects TRBV5-1 to TRBJ2-7; 11 positions agree with TRBD2. From germline, CDR1 is SGHRS and CDR2 YFSETQ. Trimming took 4 bases from V and 1 from J; bases not matched to a gene: 7. This CDR3 is 16 amino acids long. CDR3 in amino acids: CASSKRTSGLSYEQYF. In DNA, the CDR3 is TGCGCCAGCAGCAAACGGACTAGCGGGCTGTCCTACGAGCAGTACTTC.

This chain joins TRBV30 and TRBJ1-1; the D gene is possibly TRBD1 (5 bases). The germline V and J ends were trimmed by 0 bases and 8 bases, with 7 bases remaining between them. There are 11 residues in the CDR3. Germline CDR1 and CDR2: GTSNPN and SVGIG (reference sequence). In nucleotides, the CDR3 is TGTGCCTGGAGTGTGGCAGGGGAAGCTTTCTTT. It encodes CAWSVAGEAFF.

The chain joins TRBV29-1 to TRBJ2-7; 8 nucleotides agree with TRBD2. The V gene's germline CDR1 is SQVTM and CDR2 ANQGSEA. The CDR3 contains 15 residues. Trimming cost V 0 bases and J 2 bases; bases outside gene matches: 6. The CDR3 DNA is TGCAGCGTTGAAGACCCCGGGGGGGGGACCTACGAGCAGTACTTC. This encodes CSVEDPGGGTYEQYF.

V and J are TRBV5-4 and TRBJ2-5; 7 nucleotides line up with TRBD1. V dropped 4 bases and J dropped 1; count of bases not matched to a gene: 13. Germline CDR1 reads SGHNT; CDR2 reads YYREEE (reference sequence). The CDR3 is 17 residues long. The CDR3 DNA reads TGTGCCAGCAGCCCGCCCCCCGGGACAGAGAGCCAAGAGACCCAGTACTTC. Its protein product is CASSPPPGTESQETQYF.